These 11 T cell receptor beta chains were sequenced from one sample in a study of T cells in women clearing cervical HPV infection. TCRdb's copy holds only in-frame clones and misses some; the assay was immunoSEQ multiplex PCR. Its clone listing holds 36,000 or so clones. The sequenced sample was blood buffy coat. The receptors here all came from a woman between 18 and 69 years old with a cervical HPV16 infection that either progressed to CIN3+ or cleared (not recorded which).

With regard to this clone: Read coverage stops 3 residues before the CDR3 terminus; the germline J gene supplies the remainder. The chain couples TRBV4-1 to TRBJ2-5; perhaps TRBD1 as D (6 bases). V dropped 2 bases and J dropped 5 bases, with 15 bases sitting between them. The CDR3 contains 15 residues. CDR1 and CDR2 from the germline V gene are MGHRA and YSYEKL. CDR3 sequence reads: CASSQPGALRETQYF. Partial CDR3 DNA: TGCGCCAGCAGCCAACCAGGGGCCCTAAGGGAGACC.

As regards this clone: Sequencing ends 3 residues short of the CDR3 end; the germline J gene provides the rest. The V and J genes are TRBV24-1 and TRBJ2-1, with D tentatively TRBD1 (6 bases). Trimming removed 2 bases from V and 8 bases from J, with 18 bases in between. CDR3 length: 16 amino acids. CDR1 is KGHDR and CDR2 is SFDVKD in the germline V gene. CDR3 amino acids: CATSDSGAGASDEQFF. The part of the CDR3 DNA that was read is TGTGCCACCAGTGATTCCGGGGCAGGGGCAAGCGATGAG.

Concerning this clone itself: The CDR3 end falls 3 residues outside the read, so it is completed with the germline J gene. The chain links TRBV20-1 to TRBJ2-3; tentatively, D is TRBD1 or TRBD2 (7 bases each). Germline assignment: CDR1 DFQATT and CDR2 SNEGSKA (reference sequence). CDR3 length: 15 residues. The germline V and J ends were trimmed by 3 bases and 1 base, with 14 bases remaining between them. The CDR3 sequence is CSASGEGAGTDTQYF. The DNA read from the CDR3 is TGCAGTGCTAGCGGGGAGGGGGCCGGCACAGATACG.

Concerning this clone: Sequencing ends 3 residues short of the CDR3 end; the germline J gene provides the rest. This chain connects TRBV20-1 to TRBJ1-5; D is ambiguous. The CDR3 has 14 amino acids. The germline V gene encodes CDR1 DFQATT and CDR2 SNEGSKA (reference sequence). V was clipped by 4 bases and J by 0 bases, with 10 bases between them. Incomplete CDR3 DNA: TGCAGTGCTACCAGTATTAATAGCAATCAGCCC. Its protein is CSATSINSNQP. The entire CDR3 is CSATSINSNQPQHF.

A remark on this clone: The read ends 3 residues before the CDR3 terminus; that terminus is restored from the germline J gene. The chain recombines TRBV19 with TRBJ1-2, with D possibly TRBD1 on 6 matching bases. The CDR3 runs to 16 residues. The germline V gene encodes CDR1 LNHDA and CDR2 SQIVND (reference sequence). The CDR3: CASSTQGSFSSYDYTF. The DNA read from the CDR3 is TGTGCCAGTAGTACCCAGGGGTCCTTTTCTTCCTACGAC.

Comment on this clone: Read sequence stops 3 residues before the CDR3 end, and the germline J gene provides the missing end. This chain joins TRBV12-3 or TRBV12-4 and TRBJ1-1, with a tentative D call TRBD1 (5 bases). There are 15 residues in the CDR3. Trimming took off 5 bases at V and 2 bases at J, with 15 bases between the two ends. CDR3 DNA (partial): TGTGCCAGCAGTCTAAAAGTCACAGGCAACACTGAA. It translates to CASSLKVTGNTE. The whole CDR3 sequence reads CASSLKVTGNTEAFF.

The CDR3 reads CASSLLTEAFF. CDR3 DNA (partial): TGTGCCAGCAGCTTACTCACTGAA. The V call is TRBV13, the J call TRBJ1-1; D gene uncertain. The CDR3 goes on 3 residues after the read ends, and that part is filled in from the germline J gene. Trimming stripped 2 bases from V and 4 bases from J, with 2 bases between. The CDR3 covers 11 residues. The germline V gene encodes CDR1 PRHDT and CDR2 FYEKMQ (reference sequence).

As regards this clone: Coverage ceases 3 residues before the CDR3 finishes, and the germline J gene fills in the end. The V and J genes are TRBV19 and TRBJ1-2; unclear D gene. V was clipped by 3 bases and J by 0 bases, with 8 bases between them. CDR1 is LNHDA and CDR2 is SQIVND in the germline V gene (reference sequence). This CDR3 spans 14 amino acids. CDR3 sequence reads: CASSIGDANYGYTF. The sequenced CDR3 bases are TGTGCCAGTAGTATCGGGGATGCTAACTATGGC.

Regarding this clone: With the read ending 3 residues before the CDR3 end, the germline J gene is used to fill in that end. The chain joins TRBV20-1 to TRBJ1-2; 7 bases are a match to TRBD1. V lost 0 bases and J lost 4; bases outside the gene matches: 17. CDR1 and CDR2 (germline): DFQATT, SNEGSKA (reference sequence). This CDR3 has 18 residues. CDR3 DNA (partial): TGCAGTGCTAGAGATTCGGGCCGGACAGGATTGATAGGCTATGGC. Its protein product is CSARDSGRTGLIGYG. The complete CDR3 sequence is CSARDSGRTGLIGYGYTF.

As concerns this clone: The sequenced fragment ends 3 residues before the CDR3 boundary, so the rest is inferred from the germline J gene. This chain joins TRBV18 and TRBJ2-2; 11 bases agree with TRBD2. V lost 2 bases and J lost 7; bases outside the gene matches: 6. Germline V CDR1 and CDR2: KGHSH, LQKENI. The CDR3 sequence is 16 residues long. The CDR3 DNA, read in part, is TGTGCCAGCTCACCATTGGGACTAGCGGCTAGCGGGGAG. Its protein is CASSPLGLAASGE. The full CDR3 protein reads CASSPLGLAASGELFF.

Concerning this clone itself: The sequenced fragment ends 3 residues before the CDR3 boundary, so the rest is inferred from the germline J gene. V usage is TRBV7-6 and J usage is TRBJ2-2, with a tentative D call TRBD1 (6 bases). The CDR3 loop spans 14 amino acids. CDR1 SGHVS and CDR2 FNYEAQ come from the germline V gene. This CDR3 is CASSFGQTNEKLFF. The part of the CDR3 DNA that was read is TGTGCCAGCAGCTTTGGACAGACGAATGAAAAG.